One and the same sample provided the 31 T cell receptor beta chains below, sequenced in a study of cytomegalovirus exposure and HLA in healthy donors. The PCR contained 60 Vbeta and 13 Jbeta primers. Sequencing was performed with immunoSEQ multiplex PCR; in TCRdb, only in-frame clones are kept and a portion is missing. Of 77,000 or so clones detected, about 79% appear once; the ten largest clones hold approximately 1.6%. The sample was PBMCs. Receptor source: a man in his forties or fifties in good health and CMV-seronegative.

This clone is a singleton in its sample. The rearrangement joins TRBV2 to TRBJ2-1, with D unclear. The germline V gene encodes CDR1 SNHLY and CDR2 FYNNEI. V gave up 7 bases and J gave up 3 bases, with 7 bases separating them. CDR3 length: 12 amino acids. CDR3 sequence: CASKPSYNEQFF. CDR3 coding DNA: TGTGCCAGCAAACCGAGCTACAATGAGCAGTTCTTC.

The chain recombines TRBV7-9 with TRBJ1-3; D unclear. Germline V gene sequence: CDR1 SEHNR, CDR2 FQNEAQ (reference sequence). V gave up 1 base and J gave up 0 bases, with 7 bases separating them. The CDR3 extends over 15 amino acids. The CDR3 bases are TGTGCCAGCAGCTTAGAAACAGCCTCTGGAAACACCATATATTTT. Its protein is CASSLETASGNTIYF.

The chain is built from TRBV5-1 and TRBJ1-1; 7 bases are shared with TRBD1. The CDR3 runs 15 residues. V lost 4 bases and J lost 5; bases outside the gene matches: 11. The germline gives CDR1 SGHRS, CDR2 YFSETQ. For the CDR3, the DNA is TGCGCCAGCAGCCGAATGAGACAGGGAGTGACTGAAGCTTTCTTT. This encodes CASSRMRQGVTEAFF.

V and J are TRBV14 and TRBJ1-2; weak D call: TRBD1 (5 bases). V was trimmed by 1 base and J by 5 bases, leaving 8 bases between them. Germline CDR1 and CDR2: SGHDN and FVKESK. The CDR3 loop spans 13 amino acids. DNA for the CDR3: TGTGCCAGCAGCCAAGGGACACCTTATGGCTACACCTTC. This gives the protein CASSQGTPYGYTF.

The chain joins TRBV28 to TRBJ1-5; D is unresolved. From germline, CDR1 is MDHEN and CDR2 SYDVKM. The CDR3 consists of 14 residues. V lost 7 bases and J 4 bases, leaving 14 bases between the germline ends. CDR3 DNA: TGTGCCAGCACCCTGGAAGGGAGGAATCAGCCCCAGCATTTT. This encodes CASTLEGRNQPQHF.

This chain joins TRBV2 and TRBJ2-1, with TRBD1 as a possible D gene (5 bases). CDR1 and CDR2 (germline): SNHLY, FYNNEI. CDR3 size: 16 residues. The ends were cut back, 1 base at V and 6 bases at J, with 16 bases in the middle. CDR3 nucleotides: TGTGCCAGCAGTGAAGAGGGGCGTAATCCCCCCAATGAGCAGTTCTTC. As protein: CASSEEGRNPPNEQFF.

V and J are TRBV29-1 and TRBJ1-5; 7 bases map to TRBD1. Trimming cost V 6 bases and J 3 bases; bases outside gene matches: 8. Per germline, CDR1 SQVTM and CDR2 ANQGSEA. This CDR3 region has 14 residues. In DNA, the CDR3 is TGCAGCGTCGCGACAGGGACGAACAATCAGCCCCAGCATTTT. Protein sequence: CSVATGTNNQPQHF. The full variable domain, with the rest looked up from reference TRBV29-1 and TRBJ1-5, is SAVISQKPSRDICQRGTSLTIQCQVDSQVTMMFWYRQQPGQSLTLIATANQGSEATYESGFVIDKFPISRPNLTFSTLTVSNMSPEDSSIYLCSVATGTNNQPQHFGDGTRLSIL.

This rearrangement joins TRBV7-3 to TRBJ1-2, with D tentatively TRBD1 (6 bases). CDR3 length: 15 amino acids. V lost 5 bases, J lost 1 base, and 14 bases lay in between. Looked up from germline, CDR1 is SGHTA and CDR2 is FQGTGA. This CDR3 is CASSPTGGGNYGYTF. The CDR3 DNA is TGTGCCAGCAGCCCAACGGGAGGGGGTAACTATGGCTACACCTTC.

This clone was detected only a few times. Its ends do not fully match the called genes, so a read error is possible. V usage is TRBV7-7 and J usage is TRBJ2-3; 8 bases agree with TRBD2. The CDR3 contains 16 residues. CDR1 is SSHAT and CDR2 is FNYEAQ in the germline V gene (reference sequence). The chain's CDR3 is CASSLTRREVRDTQYF. The CDR3 nucleotides are TGTGCTAGCAGCTTAACCCGGCGGGAGGTGCGGGATACGCAGTATTTT.

The V gene is TRBV4-1, the J gene TRBJ2-5, with TRBD2 as a possible D gene (5 bases). Germline V gene sequence: CDR1 MGHRA, CDR2 YSYEKL. The CDR3 covers 12 residues. Deletions cut 6 bases from V and 5 bases from J, with 10 bases between. For the CDR3, the DNA is TGCGCCAGCAGGGGAGTGAGGGAGACCCAGTACTTC. It translates to CASRGVRETQYF.

This clone has a handful of counts. The rearrangement links TRBV6-1 to TRBJ2-7; D may be TRBD1 (6 bases). V was shortened by 6 bases and J by 2 bases, with 14 bases between the two germline ends. This CDR3 has 14 residues. Germline V gives CDR1 MNHNS, CDR2 SASEGT. The CDR3 bases are TGTGCCAGCAGCCAGACAGGCCCGACCTACGAGCAGTACTTC. Encoded protein: CASSQTGPTYEQYF.

This chain uses TRBV2 with TRBJ1-5, with D tentatively TRBD1 (5 bases). Looked up from germline, CDR1 is SNHLY and CDR2 is FYNNEI. The CDR3 covers 15 residues. V was cut by 0 bases and J by 1 base, with 7 bases left in between. The CDR3, as DNA: TGTGCCAGCAGTGAAGCCAGGGTAAGCAATCAGCCCCAGCATTTT. Translated, it gives CASSEARVSNQPQHF.

The chain carries TRBV7-9 and TRBJ2-1; 7 bases align to TRBD1. V shed 7 bases and J 4 bases; nucleotides not matched to a gene: 7. CDR3 length: 14 residues. In germline, CDR1 is SEHNR, CDR2 FQNEAQ (reference sequence). CDR3 coding DNA: TGTGCCAGCACCAAAGGGGGCGCGTACAATGAGCAGTTCTTC. This sequence encodes CASTKGGAYNEQFF.

The chain uses TRBV5-1 and TRBJ2-2; D not certain. CDR3 length: 14 amino acids. Trimming removed 6 bases at V and 4 bases at J, with 13 bases between. The germline V gene has CDR1 SGHRS and CDR2 YFSETQ. The CDR3 DNA follows: TGCGCCAGCACGCCGAGACTCTTCACCGGGGAGCTGTTTTTT. It codes for CASTPRLFTGELFF.

The V gene is TRBV6-5, the J gene TRBJ1-2; 8 bases fit TRBD1. The CDR3 is made up of 14 amino acids. V shed 6 bases and J 5 bases; nucleotides not matched to a gene: 8. CDR1 is MNHEY and CDR2 is SVGAGI in the germline V gene. CDR3 bases: TGTGCCAGCAGCGGGGACAGGTTGGGGTATGGCTACACCTTC. Protein: CASSGDRLGYGYTF.

The rearrangement uses TRBV19 and TRBJ2-5, with 13 positions matching TRBD2. The J call may be faulty, since TRBJ2-7 better matches the DNA end. The CDR3 has 16 residues. Germline V CDR1 and CDR2: LNHDA, SQIVND (reference sequence). The CDR3 spells CASSTLTSGRPDEQYF. DNA of the CDR3: TGTGCCAGTAGTACACTGACTAGCGGGAGGCCAGACGAGCAGTACTTC.

The chain is built from TRBV6-1 and TRBJ1-5; D remains unclear. The CDR3 sequence is 14 residues long. V was pared by 4 bases and J by 4 bases, with 11 bases between. Per germline, CDR1 MNHNS and CDR2 SASEGT. The CDR3 sequence is CASSAYPGNQPQHF. CDR3 DNA sequence: TGTGCCAGCAGTGCGTACCCGGGGAATCAGCCCCAGCATTTT.

This clone was detected only a few times. The chain links TRBV19 to TRBJ1-5; no definite D call. The CDR3 is 12 residues long. Deletions cut 6 bases from V and 6 bases from J, with 9 bases between. Germline CDR1 and CDR2: LNHDA and SQIVND (reference sequence). In DNA, the CDR3 is TGTGCCAGTAGAGGAACGGGTCAGCCCCAGCATTTT. This gives the protein CASRGTGQPQHF. Full variable domain (rest looked up from reference TRBV19 and TRBJ1-5): DGGITQSPKYLFRKEGQNVTLSCEQNLNHDAMYWYRQDPGQGLRLIYYSQIVNDFQKGDIAEGYSVSREKKESFPLTVTSAQKNPTAFYLCASRGTGQPQHFGDGTRLSIL.

A word on this clone: Other nucleotide sequences from this sample produce the same CDR3. The CDR3 protein is CASSPGISNQPQHF. DNA for the CDR3: TGTGCCAGCAGCCCCGGGATTTCTAATCAGCCCCAGCATTTT. The chain links TRBV6-1 to TRBJ1-5; D uncertain. CDR3 size: 14 residues. Germline V gene data show CDR1 as MNHNS and CDR2 as SASEGT. The V end was cut by 6 bases, the J end by 4 bases, with 13 bases between.

This clone was counted only a few times. The gene calls are TRBV18 and TRBJ2-6, with TRBD2 matching 11 bases. CDR1 is KGHSH, CDR2 LQKENI, per germline. The trim removed 4 bases at V and 2 bases at J, leaving 7 bases unmatched. The length of the CDR3 is 18 residues. CDR3 residues: CASSRPTSGKAGANVLTF. Written as DNA, the CDR3 is TGTGCCAGCTCACGACCGACTAGCGGGAAAGCTGGGGCCAACGTCCTGACTTTC.

The genes are TRBV6-4 and TRBJ1-1, with a possible D match to TRBD1 (5 bases). Trimming left V 6 bases short and J 1 base short, with 9 bases between. CDR1 is MRHNA and CDR2 is SNTAGT in the germline V gene. This CDR3 spans 13 amino acids. CDR3 nucleotides: TGTGCCAGCAGCGCTCAGGGGAACACTGAAGCTTTCTTT. This translates into CASSAQGNTEAFF.

This chain connects TRBV19 to TRBJ2-3; D may be TRBD2 (5 bases). The V gene lost 4 bases and the J gene lost 0 bases, with 14 bases spanning the gap. Per germline, CDR1 LNHDA and CDR2 SQIVND (reference sequence). The CDR3 is 16 amino acids. The DNA of the CDR3 is TGTGCCAGTAGTACGCCGGACTCAGCTAGCACAGATACGCAGTATTTT. Its translation: CASSTPDSASTDTQYF.

This rearrangement joins TRBV28 to TRBJ2-2; TRBD2 matches 10 bases. The CDR3 runs 15 residues. J lost 7 bases, V lost 7 bases, and 9 bases had no gene match. Germline V CDR1 and CDR2: MDHEN, SYDVKM. DNA of the CDR3: TGTGCCAGCACCAAAAGCGGGAGGGGAGGCGGGGAGCTGTTTTTT. This encodes CASTKSGRGGGELFF.

The chain carries TRBV5-1 and TRBJ2-1; D is uncertain. Per the germline V gene, CDR1 is SGHRS and CDR2 is YFSETQ. The length of the CDR3 is 13 residues. V was shortened by 4 bases and J by 6 bases, with 11 bases between the two germline ends. This CDR3 reads CASSETDLNEQFF. The CDR3 bases are TGCGCCAGCAGCGAGACTGACCTCAATGAGCAGTTCTTC. Looking up the rest from reference TRBV5-1 and TRBJ2-1 gives the full variable domain: KAGVTQTPRYLIKTRGQQVTLSCSPISGHRSVSWYQQTPGQGLQFLFEYFSETQRNKGNFPGRFSGRQFSNSRSEMNVSTLELGDSALYLCASSETDLNEQFFGPGTRLTVL.

V and J are TRBV21-1 and TRBJ2-7; TRBD1, the D gene given by the table, was not confirmed from the DNA. TRBV21-1 is a recognized pseudogene. This CDR3 is built from 13 residues. The chain's CDR3 is CASEGTGHYEQYF. CDR3 DNA: TGTGCCAGCGAGGGGACAGGCCACTACGAGCAGTACTTC.

In its sample, this clone was seen once. CDR3: CASSQDPDSSGNTIYF. The CDR3 coding sequence is TGTGCCAGCAGCCAAGATCCCGACAGCTCTGGAAACACCATATATTTT. This chain connects TRBV4-2 to TRBJ1-3, with a possible D match to TRBD1 (5 bases). Germline lookup yields CDR1 LGHNA and CDR2 YNFKEQ. This CDR3 contains 16 residues. V lost 0 bases and J lost 0, with 9 bases in between.

The chain joins TRBV7-3 to TRBJ2-3; TRBD2 aligns across 7 bases. The V gene end was trimmed by 5 bases and the J gene end by 0 bases; junction bases not matched to a gene: 5. The CDR3 consists of 15 residues. Germline V lookup: CDR1 SGHTA, CDR2 FQGTGA. The CDR3 DNA sequence: TGTGCCAGCAGCGAGAGCGGGACTAGCACAGATACGCAGTATTTT. Amino acids: CASSESGTSTDTQYF.

The CDR3 loop reads CASSKDSSNQPQHF. Written as DNA, the CDR3 is TGCGCCAGCAGCAAGGACAGTAGCAATCAGCCCCAGCATTTT. The chain is built from TRBV5-1 and TRBJ1-5; D is perhaps TRBD1 (6 bases). V was pared by 4 bases and J by 0 bases, with 8 bases between. Germline lookup yields CDR1 SGHRS and CDR2 YFSETQ. This CDR3 is built from 14 residues.

The V and J genes are TRBV6-5 and TRBJ2-7; TRBD2 agrees at 15 bases. The CDR3 has 15 amino acids. Germline V gene sequence: CDR1 MNHEY, CDR2 SVGAGI. V shed 6 bases, J shed 4 bases, and the junction held 4 bases outside the gene matches. The CDR3 protein is CASREGLAGGYEQYF. The CDR3 bases are TGTGCCAGCAGGGAGGGACTAGCGGGAGGTTACGAGCAGTACTTC.

This clone has a handful of counts. The V and J genes are TRBV28 and TRBJ2-7; 9 bases match TRBD2. This CDR3 has 13 residues. Trimming took 6 bases from V and 5 from J; bases not matched to a gene: 5. Germline V CDR1 and CDR2: MDHEN, SYDVKM. The DNA for the CDR3 is TGTGCCAGCAGGGAGCGGGAGGTAAACGAGCAGTACTTC. This codes for CASREREVNEQYF.

The chain combines TRBV2 with TRBJ1-6; the D gene is possibly TRBD1 (5 bases). The germline gives CDR1 SNHLY, CDR2 FYNNEI. V gave up 6 bases and J gave up 10 bases, with 13 bases separating them. The CDR3 contains 13 residues. CDR3 protein: CASRQEIRSPLHF. As DNA, the CDR3 is TGTGCCAGCAGACAGGAAATTAGGTCACCCCTCCACTTT.